This TCR beta chain came from a study of blood T cell repertoires in COVID-19. Study-level information: Sample material is recorded as cDNA or gDNA derived from T cells, B-cell-depleted T cells, or PBMCs.

CDR3 length: 16 residues. V shed 5 bases, J shed 5 bases, and the junction held 11 bases outside the gene matches. Germline V CDR1 and CDR2: SEHNR, FQNEAQ (reference sequence). Per the original data handling: It was from reference gene primer amplification that nucleated cell counts were estimated. Profiled with immunoSEQ multiplex PCR; TCRdb holds only in-frame clones, not every one. V, J and clone size derive from that table, while D and trimming were established from the DNA sequence. The sample records some 300,000 clones, about 87% being singletons. The sequenced material came from peripheral blood. The chain joins TRBV7-9 to TRBJ2-7; the match to TRBD1 covers 11 bases. The TCR was taken from a man in his 70s with acute or convalescent COVID-19. The CDR3 sequence: CASSILRDRGVHEQYF. In DNA form, the CDR3 reads TGTGCCAGCAGCATACTTCGGGACAGGGGGGTCCACGAGCAGTACTTC. The variable domain in full, completed from reference TRBV7-9 and TRBJ2-7, reads DTGVSQNPRHKITKRGQNVTFRCDPISEHNRLYWYRQTLGQGPEFLTYFQNEAQLEKSRLLSDRFSAERPKGSFSTLEIQRTEQGDSAMYLCASSILRDRGVHEQYFGPGTRLTVT.